One T cell receptor (beta chain) is described in this entry. Original handling: Reference gene primer amplification gave estimated nucleated cell counts. Sequencing used immunoSEQ multiplex PCR; TCRdb keeps in-frame clones, though not all of them. V, J and clone size are taken as reported in that table, and D and trimming were inferred from the DNA itself. The table records about 45,000 clones, 82% of them present only once. V was clipped by 4 bases and J by 5 bases; unmatched bases: 6. The CDR3 sequence is 15 residues long. The germline gives CDR1 MGHRA, CDR2 YSYEKL. This entry belongs to a study of blood T cell repertoires in COVID-19.

V usage is TRBV4-1 and J usage is TRBJ1-5; 9 nucleotides line up with TRBD1. The receptor comes from a human donor in a cohort sampled during active COVID-19. The specimen was peripheral blood. The CDR3 sequence: CASSLTGGWDQPQHF. The CDR3 DNA sequence: TGCGCCAGCAGCCTAACAGGGGGCTGGGATCAGCCCCAGCATTTT.